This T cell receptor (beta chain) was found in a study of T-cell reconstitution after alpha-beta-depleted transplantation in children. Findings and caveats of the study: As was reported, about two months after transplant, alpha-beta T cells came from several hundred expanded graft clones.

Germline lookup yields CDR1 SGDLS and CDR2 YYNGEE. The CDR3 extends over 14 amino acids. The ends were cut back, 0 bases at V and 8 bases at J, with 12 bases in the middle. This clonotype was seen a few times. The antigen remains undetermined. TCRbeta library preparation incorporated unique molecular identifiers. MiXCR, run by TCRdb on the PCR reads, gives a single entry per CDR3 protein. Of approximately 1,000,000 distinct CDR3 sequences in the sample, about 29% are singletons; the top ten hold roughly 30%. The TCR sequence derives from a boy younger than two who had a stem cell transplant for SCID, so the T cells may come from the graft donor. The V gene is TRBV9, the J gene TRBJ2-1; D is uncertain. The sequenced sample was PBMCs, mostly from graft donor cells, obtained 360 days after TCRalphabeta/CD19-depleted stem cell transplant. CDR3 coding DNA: TGTGCCAGCAGCGTAGCCCCCCGCACCCATGAGCAGTTCTTC. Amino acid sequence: CASSVAPRTHEQFF.